A selection of T cell receptor beta chains follows, all from one sample in a study of cytomegalovirus exposure and HLA in healthy donors. The table came from immunoSEQ multiplex PCR; TCRdb's copy has only in-frame clones and leaves some out. The sample has about 190,000 clones, 65% to 80% seen once; the top ten hold 4.5% to 5.5%. Sample: PBMCs. These receptors originate from a man aged 25 to 45 in good health and CMV-seropositive. CDR3s include the opening cysteine and the closing phenylalanine or tryptophan. The D gene is left open where the match is weak. A clone size is listed for some rows: how often the clone was seen (once, few, many), or a class if it is expanded.

V	D	size	J	CDR3	DNA
TRBV30	.	.	TRBJ1-2	CAWRSAFNGYTF	TGTGCCTGGAGGAGTGCGTTTAATGGCTACACCTTC
TRBV7-7	TRBD1	.	TRBJ2-2	CAVGTVETGELFF	TGTGCTGTGGGGACAGTGGAAACCGGGGAGCTGTTTTTT
TRBV5-1	TRBD2	.	TRBJ2-1	CASSPGLAAYNEQFF	TGCGCCAGCAGCCCGGGACTAGCGGCCTACAATGAGCAGTTCTTC
TRBV30	TRBD1	.	TRBJ1-1	CAWSLQQGAGTEAFF	TGTGCCTGGAGTCTACAACAGGGGGCGGGCACTGAAGCTTTCTTT
TRBV11-3	TRBD1	.	TRBJ2-7	CASSLGTGGDEQYF	TGTGCCAGCAGCTTAGGGACAGGGGGCGACGAGCAGTACTTC
TRBV6-5	TRBD2	.	TRBJ2-7	CASSPGASGSYEQYF	TGTGCCAGCAGTCCCGGGGCTAGCGGCTCCTACGAGCAGTACTTC
TRBV5-1	TRBD1	.	TRBJ1-4	CASSLGQGNEKLFF	TGCGCCAGCAGCTTGGGACAGGGGAACGAAAAACTGTTTTTT
TRBV5-1	TRBD1	few	TRBJ1-4	CASSPFPQGGGGEKLFF	TGCGCCAGCAGCCCTTTTCCCCAGGGGGGCGGAGGTGAAAAACTGTTTTTT
TRBV30	.	.	TRBJ2-7	CACNSPEQYF	TGTGCCTGCAACTCCCCGGAGCAGTACTTC
TRBV25-1	.	.	TRBJ1-1	CASRGGGVGNTEAFF	TGTGCCAGCAGGGGCGGGGGGGTGGGGAACACTGAAGCTTTCTTT
TRBV2	TRBD1	.	TRBJ1-1	CASSDGDSRNTEAFF	TGTGCCAGCAGTGATGGGGACAGTCGGAACACTGAAGCTTTCTTT
TRBV10-3	TRBD2	.	TRBJ2-1	CAISASSGGSDEQFF	TGTGCCATCAGTGCCTCTAGCGGGGGGTCCGATGAGCAGTTCTTC
TRBV5-4	.	.	TRBJ2-5	CASSLRRAGQETQYF	TGTGCCAGCAGCTTGCGTCGCGCGGGCCAAGAGACCCAGTACTTC
TRBV28	.	few	TRBJ1-2	CASSDSLSNYGYTF	TGTGCCAGCAGTGACAGCCTTTCTAACTATGGCTACACCTTC
TRBV19	.	.	TRBJ2-7	CASSDSTLPYEQYF	TGTGCCAGCAGTGACTCCACGCTACCCTACGAGCAGTACTTC
TRBV13	TRBD2	once	TRBJ2-7	CASSRGRGSHEQYF	TGTGCCAGCAGCCGCGGGCGGGGGAGCCACGAGCAGTACTTC
TRBV10-3	.	few	TRBJ2-2	CAISPRESNTGELFF	TGTGCCATCAGCCCCCGGGAATCGAACACCGGGGAGCTGTTTTTT
TRBV18	TRBD2	.	TRBJ2-1	CASSPGLAGNEQFF	TGTGCCAGCTCACCAGGACTAGCGGGCAATGAGCAGTTCTTC
TRBV7-8	TRBD2	.	TRBJ2-1	CASSRELAGIHEQFF	TGTGCCAGCAGCCGCGAACTAGCGGGAATCCATGAGCAGTTCTTC
TRBV5-5	.	once	TRBJ1-6	CASSFSGNSPLHF	TGTGCCAGCAGCTTTTCGGGGAATTCACCCCTCCACTTT
TRBV6-6	TRBD1	.	TRBJ1-4	CASRREGTGVNEKLFF	TGTGCCAGCAGACGAGAAGGGACAGGGGTTAATGAAAAACTGTTTTTT
TRBV20-1	.	.	TRBJ2-3	CSAPGADTQYF	TGCAGTGCCCCGGGGGCAGATACGCAGTATTTT
TRBV9	TRBD1	.	TRBJ2-3	CASSGQGALTDTQYF	TGTGCCAGCAGCGGACAGGGGGCCCTCACAGATACGCAGTATTTT
TRBV6-1	.	few	TRBJ1-2	CASSPTGLYNYGYTF	TGTGCCAGCAGTCCCACTGGACTGTACAACTATGGCTACACCTTC
TRBV7-9	.	.	TRBJ1-2	CASSQGAAASLGGYTF	TGTGCCAGCAGCCAAGGGGCGGCCGCCTCGTTGGGGGGCTACACCTTC
TRBV7-8	.	.	TRBJ1-6	CASSLVGQSSYNSPLHF	TGTGCCAGCAGCTTAGTCGGACAATCCTCCTATAATTCACCCCTCCACTTT
TRBV6-5	.	.	TRBJ2-2	CASSFPGSGELFF	TGTGCCAGCAGTTTCCCCGGGTCCGGGGAGCTGTTTTTT
TRBV6-1	TRBD1	.	TRBJ1-2	CASSEWGQGAVYGYTF	TGTGCCAGCAGTGAATGGGGGCAGGGGGCTGTCTATGGCTACACCTTC
TRBV10-3	TRBD1	.	TRBJ2-1	CAIRPGQGMYNEQFF	TGTGCCATCAGGCCGGGACAGGGGATGTACAATGAGCAGTTCTTC
TRBV29-1	.	few	TRBJ1-6	CSVGGPNNSPLHF	TGCAGCGTTGGGGGGCCCAATAATTCACCCCTCCACTTT
TRBV28	.	.	TRBJ1-2	CASSPPFSLLIYGYTF	TGTGCCAGCAGTCCGCCCTTTTCACTTCTGATCTATGGCTACACCTTC
TRBV18	TRBD1	.	TRBJ2-2	CASSLDRDPGELFF	TGTGCCAGCTCACTTGACAGGGATCCCGGGGAGCTGTTTTTT
TRBV15	.	.	TRBJ2-7	CATSRDIRAGFYEQYF	TGTGCCACCAGCAGAGATATAAGGGCGGGATTCTACGAGCAGTACTTC
TRBV5-1	.	few	TRBJ2-7	CASSLTATGTNEQYF	TGCGCCAGCAGCCTGACCGCCACAGGGACGAACGAGCAGTACTTC
TRBV9	.	.	TRBJ2-7	CASSALKDSSYEQYF	TGTGCCAGCAGCGCTCTGAAAGACAGCTCCTACGAGCAGTACTTC
TRBV19	TRBD1	.	TRBJ1-1	CASSVNRGRREAFF	TGTGCCAGTTCGGTTAACAGGGGCCGCAGGGAAGCTTTCTTT
TRBV6-1	TRBD1	.	TRBJ2-7	CASSEGGQAYEQYF	TGTGCCAGCAGTGAAGGGGGACAGGCCTACGAGCAGTACTTC
TRBV28	.	.	TRBJ2-5	CASSLGGALRTQYF	TGTGCCAGCAGTTTAGGGGGGGCTCTTAGGACCCAATACTTC